This T cell receptor (beta chain) was sequenced during a study of blood T cell repertoires in COVID-19. Looking at the study overall: There were acute and convalescent COVID-19 samples, and they came from the United States, Italy and Spain.

V was pared by 1 base and J by 6 bases, with 10 bases between. The CDR3 has 14 amino acids. Per germline, CDR1 SGHTA and CDR2 FQGNSA. Here immunoSEQ multiplex PCR was the method, and the copy in TCRdb shows in-frame clones only, minus some. The data hold around 230,000 clones, with roughly 80% observed a single time. The rearrangement uses TRBV7-2 and TRBJ2-4; a possible D gene is TRBD1 (6 bases). The source of this sequence is a woman aged 70-85 years with active or convalescent COVID-19. The sample was peripheral blood. This CDR3 is CASSLGGQLNIQYF. The CDR3 bases are TGTGCCAGCAGCTTAGGAGGACAGCTAAACATTCAGTACTTC. Complete variable domain (other parts from reference TRBV7-2 and TRBJ2-4): GAGVSQSPSNKVTEKGKDVELRCDPISGHTALYWYRQSLGQGLEFLIYFQGNSAPDKSGLPSDRFSAERTGGSVSTLTIQRTQQEDSAVYLCASSLGGQLNIQYFGAGTRLSVL.